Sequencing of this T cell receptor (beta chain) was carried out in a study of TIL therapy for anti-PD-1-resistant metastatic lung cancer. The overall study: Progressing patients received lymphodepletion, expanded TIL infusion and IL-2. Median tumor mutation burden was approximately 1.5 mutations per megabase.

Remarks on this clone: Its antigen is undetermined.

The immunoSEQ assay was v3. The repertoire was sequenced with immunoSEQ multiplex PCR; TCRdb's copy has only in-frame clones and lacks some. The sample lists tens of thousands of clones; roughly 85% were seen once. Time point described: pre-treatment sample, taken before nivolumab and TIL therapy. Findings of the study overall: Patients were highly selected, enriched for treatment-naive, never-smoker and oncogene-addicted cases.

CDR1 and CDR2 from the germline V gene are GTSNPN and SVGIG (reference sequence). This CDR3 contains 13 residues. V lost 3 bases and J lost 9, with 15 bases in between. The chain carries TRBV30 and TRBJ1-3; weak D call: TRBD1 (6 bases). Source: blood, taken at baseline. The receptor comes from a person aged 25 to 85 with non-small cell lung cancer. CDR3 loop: CAWRLRGEATIYF. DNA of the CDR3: TGTGCCTGGAGGTTAAGGGGGGAGGCCACCATATATTTT.